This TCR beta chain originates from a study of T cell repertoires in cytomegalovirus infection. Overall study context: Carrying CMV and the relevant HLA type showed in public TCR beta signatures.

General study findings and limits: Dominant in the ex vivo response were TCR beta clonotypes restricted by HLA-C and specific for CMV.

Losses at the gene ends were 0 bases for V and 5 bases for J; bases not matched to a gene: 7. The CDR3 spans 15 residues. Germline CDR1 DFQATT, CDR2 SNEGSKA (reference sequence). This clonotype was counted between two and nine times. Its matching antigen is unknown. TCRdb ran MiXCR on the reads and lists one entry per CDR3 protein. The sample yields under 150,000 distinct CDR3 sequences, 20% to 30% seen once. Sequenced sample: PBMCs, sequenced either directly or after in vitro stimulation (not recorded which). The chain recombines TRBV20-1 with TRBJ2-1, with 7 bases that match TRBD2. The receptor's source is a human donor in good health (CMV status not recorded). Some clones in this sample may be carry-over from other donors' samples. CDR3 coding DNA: TGCAGTGCTAGAGATGGGAGCGGGACCGACAATGAGCAGTTCTTC. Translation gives CSARDGSGTDNEQFF.